Below are 5 T cell receptor beta chains sequenced from a single sample in a study of T cell responses to AZD1222 COVID-19 vaccine. The repertoire was sequenced with immunoSEQ multiplex PCR; TCRdb's copy has only in-frame clones and lacks some. Of about 160,000 clones listed, more than 90% were seen once; the top ten hold about 3.6%. Sequenced here: peripheral blood, sampled 28 days after the second AZD1222 dose. These receptors were taken from an adult who received the AZD1222 COVID-19 vaccine.

This clone turned up a few times. This chain joins TRBV5-1 and TRBJ1-2; D is uncertain. The CDR3 contains 15 residues. The germline V gene has CDR1 SGHRS and CDR2 YFSETQ. Trimming left V 0 bases short and J 4 bases short, with 13 bases between. The CDR3 coding sequence is TGCGCCAGCAGCTTGGTAGTCTCGGGCCCCTATGGCTACACCTTC. Protein: CASSLVVSGPYGYTF.

This chain links TRBV5-4 with TRBJ2-1, with 9 bases matching TRBD2. CDR1 SGHNT and CDR2 YYREEE come from the germline V gene (reference sequence). The CDR3 is 12 amino acids. CDR3 DNA sequence: TGTGTCTCGGCTAGCGGGATTAATGAGCAGTTCTTC. Translation: CVSASGINEQFF.

To note about this clone: The germline gene is not matched at one end of the junction; a read error may be the cause. CDR3 in DNA: TGTGCCAGCAGTTACCTCCGCCGGACTAACAATGGCTACACCTTC. Translating gives CASSYLRRTNNGYTF. The chain joins TRBV6-5 to TRBJ1-2, with unresolved D. CDR1 is MNHEY, CDR2 SVGAGI, per germline. The CDR3 has 15 residues.

V gene TRBV5-4 combines with J gene TRBJ2-2; D possibly corresponds to TRBD1 (6 bases). From germline, CDR1 is SGHNT and CDR2 YYREEE (reference sequence). Trimming pared 4 bases from V and 2 bases from J, leaving 15 bases between. This CDR3 has 16 amino acids. CDR3: CASSPPGQPNTGELFF. In DNA, the CDR3 is TGTGCCAGCAGCCCCCCTGGACAGCCAAACACCGGGGAGCTGTTTTTT.

The chain is built from TRBV28 and TRBJ1-3; D is unclear. From germline, CDR1 is MDHEN and CDR2 SYDVKM. CDR3 length equals 14 residues. Deletions cut 7 bases from V and 3 bases from J, with 13 bases between. The CDR3 protein is CASTIGRSGNTIYF. As DNA, the CDR3 is TGTGCCAGCACCATAGGGAGGAGTGGAAACACCATATATTTT.